The next 20 T cell receptor beta chains were all read from a single sample in a study of vaccination effects on CD4 cells after COVID-19. Antigen-specific CD4+ T cells were expanded (with viral peptide pools) by the ViraFEST assay ahead of sequencing. Cells that had been cultured for 10 days were the source of isolated CD4+ T cells. Vaccine recipients had no previous SARS-CoV-2 infection; their nucleocapsid antibodies were negative. Sequencing used immunoSEQ multiplex PCR; TCRdb keeps in-frame clones, though not all of them. The sample lists about 55,000 clones, under 70% occurring once. Their antigen targets remain unknown. The specimen was CD4+ T cells from PBMCs cultured with SARS-CoV-2 spike peptides, collected before COVID-19 vaccination. Receptors were obtained from a human donor who received a COVID-19 vaccine.

In DNA form, the CDR3 reads TGTGCCAGCAGTTTATCCCTCACAGGGACAGGTAATCAGCCCCAGCATTTT. Encoded protein: CASSLSLTGTGNQPQHF. The genes are TRBV27 and TRBJ1-5, with 8 positions matching TRBD1. CDR1 is MNHEY, CDR2 SMNVEV, per germline (reference sequence). The CDR3 runs 17 residues. Trimming at V came to 0 bases and at J to 4 bases, leaving 8 bases not matched to a gene.

The chain has TRBV29-1 and TRBJ1-2; 7 positions match TRBD1. The V segment lost 6 bases and the J segment 3 bases; nucleotides outside the gene matches: 13. CDR1 and CDR2 from the germline V gene are SQVTM and ANQGSEA. CDR3 length: 15 amino acids. The CDR3 spells CSVLPRGGSYYGYTF. In DNA, the CDR3 is TGCAGCGTCCTCCCCAGGGGGGGATCGTACTATGGCTACACCTTC.

The V gene is TRBV5-6, the J gene TRBJ2-1, with no clear D. The CDR3 runs to 14 residues. Trimming stripped 0 bases from V and 6 bases from J, with 10 bases between. Germline V CDR1 and CDR2: SGHDT, YYEEEE. The CDR3 DNA reads as TGTGCCAGCAGCTTGGAGGCGCCGGGCAATGAGCAGTTCTTC. Translated, it gives CASSLEAPGNEQFF.

The V call is TRBV28, the J call TRBJ1-2, with 8 positions matching TRBD1. The CDR3 length is 14 residues. Germline CDR1 MDHEN, CDR2 SYDVKM. Trimming removed 6 bases from V and 3 bases from J; junction bases left unmatched: 6. For the CDR3, the DNA is TGTGCCAGCAGGGTAACGGGACAGGACTATGGCTACACCTTC. It codes for CASRVTGQDYGYTF.

This clone occurred a few times. J is TRBJ2-2 and V is TRBV24-1, with 11 bases identical to TRBD2. CDR3 length: 18 amino acids. The germline gives CDR1 KGHDR, CDR2 SFDVKD. V was pared by 1 base and J by 3 bases, with 6 bases of the junction left unmatched. CDR3 in amino acids: CATSDLHSGRADTGELFF. The DNA of the CDR3 is TGTGCCACCAGTGATTTACATAGCGGGAGGGCCGACACCGGGGAGCTGTTTTTT.

The rearrangement links TRBV12-5 to TRBJ1-5, with D perhaps matching TRBD1 (5 bases). The CDR3 is made up of 18 amino acids. V was pared by 0 bases and J by 4 bases, with 19 bases between. CDR1 LGHNT and CDR2 FRNRAP come from the germline V gene. The CDR3 DNA follows: TGTGCTAGTGGTTTGGTATTGTGGGGAGCCCACAGGAATCAGCCCCAGCATTTT. It encodes CASGLVLWGAHRNQPQHF.

V usage is TRBV4-3 and J usage is TRBJ1-1; a possible D gene is TRBD1 (5 bases). This CDR3 region has 16 residues. From germline, CDR1 is LGHNA and CDR2 YSLEER. Trimming pared 0 bases from V and 0 bases from J, leaving 11 bases between. The CDR3 spells CASSQETAILNTEAFF. The CDR3 DNA sequence: TGCGCCAGCAGCCAAGAGACAGCAATTCTGAACACTGAAGCTTTCTTT.

The chain employs TRBV28 and TRBJ2-1; 13 bases are a match to TRBD2. With V trimmed by 6 bases and J by 9 bases, 11 bases remained unmatched. The CDR3 contains 16 residues. In germline, CDR1 is MDHEN, CDR2 SYDVKM. This chain's CDR3 is CASRYGTSGAPSEQFF. CDR3 sequence (DNA): TGTGCCAGCAGGTACGGGACTAGCGGGGCCCCTAGTGAGCAGTTCTTC.

The CDR3 DNA sequence: TGTGCCAGCAGCTCCCGGGACCTCTCTAGCACAGATACGCAGTATTTT. It translates to CASSSRDLSSTDTQYF. The genes are TRBV5-4 and TRBJ2-3; D tentatively fits TRBD1 or TRBD2 (5 bases each). Germline CDR1 and CDR2: SGHNT and YYREEE (reference sequence). This CDR3 has 16 amino acids. V gave up 3 bases and J gave up 0 bases, with 14 bases separating them.

By share, this clone ranks as medium-sized. This chain uses TRBV6-5 with TRBJ1-4; the D is unclear. Per germline, CDR1 MNHEY and CDR2 SVGAGI. V shed 4 bases and J shed 7 bases, with 10 bases lying between them. The CDR3 sequence is 13 residues long. The CDR3 nucleotides read TGTGCCAGCAGTTTGTGGGAGGGTGAAAAACTGTTTTTT. Protein: CASSLWEGEKLFF.

The table lists this clone with a few counts. V is TRBV15 and J is TRBJ2-2; no firm D call. V was shortened by 0 bases and J by 4 bases, with 3 bases between the two germline ends. From germline, CDR1 is LNHNV and CDR2 YYDKDF (reference sequence). This CDR3 comprises 13 residues. The CDR3 here is CATSRDPTGELFF. CDR3 DNA: TGTGCCACCAGCAGAGATCCCACCGGGGAGCTGTTTTTT.

The chain links TRBV6-2 or TRBV6-3 to TRBJ1-2, with a weak D call TRBD1 (6 bases). Trimming cost V 0 bases and J 2 bases, with 16 bases left between them. This CDR3 comprises 17 residues. The germline gives CDR1 MNHEY, CDR2 SVGEGT. The CDR3 is CASSYSLSRDKNYGYTF. DNA for the CDR3: TGTGCCAGCAGTTACTCCCTCAGCCGGGACAAGAACTATGGCTACACCTTC.

The chain links TRBV7-9 to TRBJ2-5; 10 positions match TRBD2. Germline V gene sequence: CDR1 SEHNR, CDR2 FQNEAQ (reference sequence). J lost 3 bases, V lost 5 bases, and 6 bases had no gene match. This CDR3 has 15 residues. The CDR3 loop reads CASSQWTSGKETQYF. CDR3 in DNA: TGTGCCAGCAGCCAGTGGACTAGCGGAAAAGAGACCCAGTACTTC.

This clone was seen a handful of times. The J gene is TRBJ1-5, the V gene TRBV19; D not resolved. The germline CDR1 and CDR2 sequences are LNHDA and SQIVND (reference sequence). The CDR3 has 12 amino acids. Trimming shortened V by 5 bases and J by 3 bases, and 5 bases separated the two germline ends. CDR3 in DNA: TGTGCCAGTAGTCTCCCCAATCAGCCCCAGCATTTT. It is translated as CASSLPNQPQHF. The variable domain in full, with the rest retrieved from reference TRBV19 and TRBJ1-5, is DGGITQSPKYLFRKEGQNVTLSCEQNLNHDAMYWYRQDPGQGLRLIYYSQIVNDFQKGDIAEGYSVSREKKESFPLTVTSAQKNPTAFYLCASSLPNQPQHFGDGTRLSIL.

This clone has more than one count but fewer than ten. J is TRBJ2-1 and V is TRBV4-1; 9 nucleotides match TRBD2. The germline V gene encodes CDR1 MGHRA and CDR2 YSYEKL. CDR3 size: 16 residues. V lost 4 bases, J lost 12 bases, and 16 bases stayed unmatched. The CDR3 nucleotides read TGCGCCAGCAGCCCCCGTGGCGGACTAGCGAAAACGGGGCAGTTCTTC. Its protein product is CASSPRGGLAKTGQFF.

This clone has more than one count but fewer than ten. The chain recombines TRBV12-3 or TRBV12-4 with TRBJ2-1, with D tentatively TRBD1 (6 bases). The CDR3 length is 13 residues. The V and J ends lost 8 bases and 3 bases respectively, with 11 bases between them. The CDR3 is CASRDTGYNEQFF. As DNA, the CDR3 is TGTGCCAGCCGGGACACAGGCTACAATGAGCAGTTCTTC.

J is TRBJ1-3 and V is TRBV3-1 (or the pseudogene TRBV3-2); D unresolved. The V gene's germline CDR1 is LGHDT and CDR2 YNNKEL (reference sequence). The V gene lost 4 bases and the J gene lost 3 bases, with 7 bases spanning the gap. The CDR3 loop spans 13 amino acids. Here the CDR3 reads CASSLSSGNTIYF. CDR3 DNA: TGTGCCAGCAGCCTGAGCAGTGGAAACACCATATATTTT.

The V call is TRBV10-3, the J call TRBJ1-2; D gene unclear. Germline lookup yields CDR1 ENHRY and CDR2 SYGVKD. Trimming took off 0 bases at V and 0 bases at J, with 8 bases between the two ends. The CDR3 contains 15 residues. The CDR3 DNA reads TGTGCCATCAGTGAGTCCCAAACAGCTAACTATGGCTACACCTTC. It translates to CAISESQTANYGYTF.

The chain has TRBV5-6 and TRBJ1-2; D is uncertain. The germline gives CDR1 SGHDT, CDR2 YYEEEE. The CDR3 is 11 amino acids. With 1 base removed from V and 5 bases from J, the gap between germline ends came to 3 bases. The CDR3 spells CASSLTYGYTF. Here the CDR3 DNA reads TGTGCCAGCAGCTTGACATATGGCTACACCTTC.

On this clone itself: A read error may account for a junction end that differs from germline. The chain recombines TRBV7-7 with TRBJ2-3; 8 bases fit TRBD2. There are 16 residues in the CDR3. Per germline, CDR1 SSHAT and CDR2 FNYEAQ (reference sequence). The CDR3 protein is CASSSGAGAGTDTQYF. The CDR3 nucleotides read TGTGCTAGCAGCTCGGGAGCGGGAGCGGGCACAGATACGCAGTATTTT.